This T cell receptor beta chain was identified during a study of CD8+ T cells in alopecia areata. Treatment: oral pan-JAK inhibitor, 5-10 mg twice daily. The CDR3 runs to 13 residues. Germline-derived CDR1 and CDR2 are SGDLS and YYNGEE. Deletions cut 0 bases from V and 11 bases from J, with 14 bases between. Following RNA extraction, reverse transcription yielded cDNA that acted as the sequencing template. Sequencing was performed with immunoSEQ multiplex PCR; in TCRdb, only in-frame clones are kept and a portion is missing. The repertoire holds some 130,000 clones, around 56% seen once, with around 0.44% in the top ten. This clone came up a few times.

The chain couples TRBV9 to TRBJ1-1; TRBD1 might be the D (6 bases). The sample was CD4+ T cells sorted from blood, taken at week 4, from a patient treated with tofacitinib. The origin of this receptor is a human donor with alopecia areata. The CDR3 DNA follows: TGTGCCAGCAGCGTAGAAGGGGGAAGGAGGGCTTTCTTT. This codes for CASSVEGGRRAFF.